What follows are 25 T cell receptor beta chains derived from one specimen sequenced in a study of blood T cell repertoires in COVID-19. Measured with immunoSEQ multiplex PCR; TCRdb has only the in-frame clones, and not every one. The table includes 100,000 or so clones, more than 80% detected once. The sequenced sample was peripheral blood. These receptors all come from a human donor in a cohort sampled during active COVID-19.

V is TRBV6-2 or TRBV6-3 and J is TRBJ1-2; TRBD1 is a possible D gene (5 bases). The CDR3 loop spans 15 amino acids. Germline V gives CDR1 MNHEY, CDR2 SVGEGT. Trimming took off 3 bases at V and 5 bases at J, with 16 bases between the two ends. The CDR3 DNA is TGTGCCAGCAGTTATGGGGGGACGCACGGATATGGCTACACCTTC. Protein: CASSYGGTHGYGYTF.

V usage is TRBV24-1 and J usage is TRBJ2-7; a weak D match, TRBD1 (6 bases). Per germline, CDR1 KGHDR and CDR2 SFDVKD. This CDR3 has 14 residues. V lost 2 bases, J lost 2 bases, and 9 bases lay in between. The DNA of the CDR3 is TGTGCCACCAGTGATTCAACAGGGCCCTACGAGCAGTACTTC. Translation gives CATSDSTGPYEQYF.

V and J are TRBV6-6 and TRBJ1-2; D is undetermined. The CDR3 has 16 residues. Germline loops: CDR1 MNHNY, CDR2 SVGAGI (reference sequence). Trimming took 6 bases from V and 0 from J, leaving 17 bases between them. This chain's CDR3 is CASSPQRAPANYGYTF. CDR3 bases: TGTGCCAGCAGCCCTCAGAGGGCCCCCGCTAACTATGGCTACACCTTC.

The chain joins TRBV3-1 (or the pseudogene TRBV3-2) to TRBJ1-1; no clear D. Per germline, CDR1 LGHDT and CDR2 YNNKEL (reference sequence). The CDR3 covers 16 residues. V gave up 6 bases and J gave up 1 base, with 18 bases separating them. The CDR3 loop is CASRKTNGGPNTEAFF. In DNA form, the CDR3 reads TGTGCCAGCAGGAAAACGAATGGAGGTCCGAACACTGAAGCTTTCTTT.

The CDR3 region is CASSSQVSGNTIYF. The CDR3 DNA is TGTGCCAGCAGCTCACAAGTCTCTGGAAACACCATATATTTT. The V gene is TRBV14, the J gene TRBJ1-3; no firm D call. This CDR3 has 14 residues. CDR1 and CDR2 from the germline V gene are SGHDN and FVKESK. Trimming took 5 bases from V and 0 from J, leaving 8 bases between them.

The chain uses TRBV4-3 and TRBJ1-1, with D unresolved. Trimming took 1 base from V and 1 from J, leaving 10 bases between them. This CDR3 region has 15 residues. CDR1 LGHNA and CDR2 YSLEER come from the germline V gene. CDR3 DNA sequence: TGCGCCAGCAGCCAAGGGAGGGCGGAGAACACTGAAGCTTTCTTT. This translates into CASSQGRAENTEAFF.

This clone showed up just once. The CDR3 protein is CASSLNRGPYGYTF. DNA of the CDR3: TGTGCCAGCAGTTTAAACAGGGGTCCCTATGGCTACACCTTC. The V gene is TRBV6-2 or TRBV6-3, the J gene TRBJ1-2; 7 bases are shared with TRBD1. The CDR3 extends over 14 amino acids. Germline V gene data show CDR1 as MNHEY and CDR2 as SVGEGT. J was trimmed by 4 bases and V by 4 bases; bases with no gene match: 6.

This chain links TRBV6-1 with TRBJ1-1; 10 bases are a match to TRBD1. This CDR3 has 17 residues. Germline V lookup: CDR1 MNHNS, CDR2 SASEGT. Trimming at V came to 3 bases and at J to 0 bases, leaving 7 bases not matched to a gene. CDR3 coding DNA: TGTGCCAGCAGTGACGCGACAGGGGGCCGCCTGAACACTGAAGCTTTCTTT. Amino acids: CASSDATGGRLNTEAFF.

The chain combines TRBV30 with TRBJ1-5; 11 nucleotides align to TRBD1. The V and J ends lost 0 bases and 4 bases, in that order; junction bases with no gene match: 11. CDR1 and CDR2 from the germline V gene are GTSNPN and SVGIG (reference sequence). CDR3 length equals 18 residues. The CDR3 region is CAWSVQVSGTGGNQPQHF. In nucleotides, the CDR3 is TGTGCCTGGAGTGTACAAGTGAGTGGGACAGGGGGTAATCAGCCCCAGCATTTT.

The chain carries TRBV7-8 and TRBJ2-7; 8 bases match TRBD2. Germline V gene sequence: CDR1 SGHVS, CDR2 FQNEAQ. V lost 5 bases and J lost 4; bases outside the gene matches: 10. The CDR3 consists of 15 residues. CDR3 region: CASSPDHRGGYEQYF. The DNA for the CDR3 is TGTGCCAGCAGCCCGGATCATCGGGGGGGGTACGAGCAGTACTTC. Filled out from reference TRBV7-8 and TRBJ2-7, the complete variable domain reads GAGVSQSPRYKVAKRGQDVALRCDPISGHVSLFWYQQALGQGPEFLTYFQNEAQLDKSGLPSDRFFAERPEGSVSTLKIQRTQQEDSAVYLCASSPDHRGGYEQYFGPGTRLTVT.

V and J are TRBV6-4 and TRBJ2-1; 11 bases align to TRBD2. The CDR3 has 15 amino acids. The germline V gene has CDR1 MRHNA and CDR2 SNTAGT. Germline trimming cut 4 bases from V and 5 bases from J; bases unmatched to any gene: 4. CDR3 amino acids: CASSAGTSGNNEQFF. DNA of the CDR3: TGTGCCAGCAGTGCCGGGACTAGCGGAAACAATGAGCAGTTCTTC.

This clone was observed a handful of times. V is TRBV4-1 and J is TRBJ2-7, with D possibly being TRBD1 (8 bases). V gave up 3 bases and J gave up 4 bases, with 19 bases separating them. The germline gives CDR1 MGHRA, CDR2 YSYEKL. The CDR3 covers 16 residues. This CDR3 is CASSHAGRDRSYEQYF. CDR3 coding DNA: TGCGCCAGCAGCCATGCAGGGAGGGACAGGTCTTACGAGCAGTACTTC.

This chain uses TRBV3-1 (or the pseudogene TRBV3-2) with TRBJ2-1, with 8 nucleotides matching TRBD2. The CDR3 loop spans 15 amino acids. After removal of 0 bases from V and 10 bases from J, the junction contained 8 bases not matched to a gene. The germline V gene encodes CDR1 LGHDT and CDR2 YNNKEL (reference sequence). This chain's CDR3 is CASSQDSGAGREQFF. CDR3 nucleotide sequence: TGTGCCAGCAGCCAAGATAGCGGGGCCGGGCGGGAGCAGTTCTTC.

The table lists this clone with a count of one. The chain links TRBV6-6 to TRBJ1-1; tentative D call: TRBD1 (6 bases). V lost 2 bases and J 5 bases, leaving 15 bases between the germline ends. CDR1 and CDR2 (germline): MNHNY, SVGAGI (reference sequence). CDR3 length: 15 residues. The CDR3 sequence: CASSYDGTPGTEAFF. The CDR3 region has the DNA TGTGCCAGCAGTTACGATGGGACACCGGGGACTGAAGCTTTCTTT.

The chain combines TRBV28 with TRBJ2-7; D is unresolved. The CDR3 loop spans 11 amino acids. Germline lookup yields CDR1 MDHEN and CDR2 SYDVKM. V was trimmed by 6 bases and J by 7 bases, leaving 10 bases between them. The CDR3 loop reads CASRSRVEQYF. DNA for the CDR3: TGTGCCAGCAGGTCCCGGGTGGAGCAGTACTTC.

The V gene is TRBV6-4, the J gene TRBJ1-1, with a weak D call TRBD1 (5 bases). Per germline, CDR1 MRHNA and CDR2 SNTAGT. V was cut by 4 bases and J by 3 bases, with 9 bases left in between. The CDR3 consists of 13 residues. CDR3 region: CASSVTGYTEAFF. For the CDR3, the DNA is TGTGCCAGCAGTGTCACAGGTTACACTGAAGCTTTCTTT.

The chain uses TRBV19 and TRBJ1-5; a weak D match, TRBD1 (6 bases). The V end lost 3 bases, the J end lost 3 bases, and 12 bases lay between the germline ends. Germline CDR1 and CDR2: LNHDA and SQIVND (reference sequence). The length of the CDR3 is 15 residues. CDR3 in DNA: TGTGCCAGTAGTATTCAAGGACAGTTCAATCAGCCCCAGCATTTT. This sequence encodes CASSIQGQFNQPQHF.

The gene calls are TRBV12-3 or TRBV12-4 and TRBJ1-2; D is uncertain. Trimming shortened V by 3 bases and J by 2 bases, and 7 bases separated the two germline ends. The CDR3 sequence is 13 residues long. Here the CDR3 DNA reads TGTGCCAGCAGTTTGAGGCAGAACTATGGCTACACCTTC. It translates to CASSLRQNYGYTF.

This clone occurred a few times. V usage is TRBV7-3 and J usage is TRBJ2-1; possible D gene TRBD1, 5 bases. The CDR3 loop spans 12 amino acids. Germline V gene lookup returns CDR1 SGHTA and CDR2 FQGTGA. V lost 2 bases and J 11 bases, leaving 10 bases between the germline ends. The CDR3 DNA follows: TGTGCCAGCAGCTTAGGACAAACAAAGCAGTTCTTC. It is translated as CASSLGQTKQFF. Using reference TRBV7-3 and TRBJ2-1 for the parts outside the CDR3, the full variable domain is GAGVSQTPSNKVTEKGKYVELRCDPISGHTALYWYRQSLGQGPEFLIYFQGTGAADDSGLPNDRFFAVRPEGSVSTLKIQRTERGDSAVYLCASSLGQTKQFFGPGTRLTVL.

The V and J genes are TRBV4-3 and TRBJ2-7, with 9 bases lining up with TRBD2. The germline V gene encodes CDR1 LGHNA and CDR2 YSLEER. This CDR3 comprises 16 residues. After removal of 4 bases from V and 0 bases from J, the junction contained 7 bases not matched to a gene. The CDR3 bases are TGCGCCAGCAGCCCGTCACTAGCGGGCTTCTCCTACGAGCAGTACTTC. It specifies CASSPSLAGFSYEQYF.

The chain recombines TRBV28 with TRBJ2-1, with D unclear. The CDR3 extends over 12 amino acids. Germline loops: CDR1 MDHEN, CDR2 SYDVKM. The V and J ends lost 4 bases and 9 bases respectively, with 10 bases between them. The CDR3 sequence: CASSYYSGEQFF. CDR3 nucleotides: TGTGCCAGCAGTTATTATAGTGGTGAGCAGTTCTTC.

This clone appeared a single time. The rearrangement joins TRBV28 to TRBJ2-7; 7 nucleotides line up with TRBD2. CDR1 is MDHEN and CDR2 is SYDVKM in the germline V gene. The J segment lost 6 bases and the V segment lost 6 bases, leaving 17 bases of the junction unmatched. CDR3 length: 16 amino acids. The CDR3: CASSLSGLAVRSEQYF. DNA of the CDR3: TGTGCCAGCAGCTTGAGTGGGCTAGCGGTGAGATCCGAGCAGTACTTC.

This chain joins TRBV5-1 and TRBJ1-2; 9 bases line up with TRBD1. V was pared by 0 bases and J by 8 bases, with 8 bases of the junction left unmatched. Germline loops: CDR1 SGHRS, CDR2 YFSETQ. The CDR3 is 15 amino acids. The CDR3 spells CASSLGMDRGRGYTF. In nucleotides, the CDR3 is TGCGCCAGCAGCTTGGGCATGGACAGGGGACGCGGCTACACCTTC.

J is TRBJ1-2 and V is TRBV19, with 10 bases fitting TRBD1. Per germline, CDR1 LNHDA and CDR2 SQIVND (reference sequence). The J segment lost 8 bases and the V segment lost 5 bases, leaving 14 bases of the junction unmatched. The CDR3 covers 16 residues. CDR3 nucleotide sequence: TGTGCCAGTAGTCTTTCAAGACAGGGGGCGTTGGGAGGCTACACCTTC. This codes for CASSLSRQGALGGYTF.

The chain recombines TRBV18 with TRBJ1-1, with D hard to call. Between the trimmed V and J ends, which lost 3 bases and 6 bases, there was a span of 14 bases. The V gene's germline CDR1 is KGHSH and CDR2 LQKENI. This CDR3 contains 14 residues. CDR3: CASSPRREGAEAFF. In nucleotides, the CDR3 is TGTGCCAGCTCACCCCGCCGAGAGGGCGCTGAAGCTTTCTTT.